Listed below are T cell receptor beta chains from one sample, sequenced in a study of blood T cell repertoires in COVID-19. Repertoires were generated with immunoSEQ multiplex PCR, while TCRdb's copy carries only in-frame clones and drops some. The data hold some 240,000 clones, with more than 80% observed a single time. Sequenced: peripheral blood. These TCRs come from a woman of 80 years or more with COVID-19, enrolled during active disease. Both conserved end residues are part of each CDR3. Each record gives: J gene, V gene, D gene, clone size, CDR3 protein, CDR3 DNA. D genes are given only for firm matches. Clone sizes are given selectively: once, few, many, or a class where the clone is expanded.

>TRBJ2-3|TRBV24-1|TRBD2|-
CATGVRTSGSTQYF
TGTGCCACCGGGGTAAGGACTAGCGGGAGTACGCAGTATTTT
>TRBJ2-7|TRBV5-4|-|-
CASSLAGQGFSYEQYF
TGTGCCAGCAGCTTGGCTGGCCAGGGATTCTCCTACGAGCAGTACTTC
>TRBJ1-5|TRBV19|TRBD1|-
CASSGTGPQPQHF
TGTGCCAGTAGCGGGACAGGGCCTCAGCCCCAGCATTTT
>TRBJ2-1|TRBV7-2|TRBD2|-
CASSLELAGGGQFF
TGTGCCAGCAGCTTAGAACTAGCGGGGGGAGGACAGTTCTTC
>TRBJ2-1|TRBV28|TRBD1|-
CASSLGQGHYNEQFF
TGTGCCAGCAGTTTAGGACAGGGCCACTACAATGAGCAGTTCTTC
>TRBJ1-2|TRBV3-1/TRBV3-2|TRBD1|few
CASSPGQTGSYGYTF
TGTGCCAGCAGCCCGGGACAGACCGGATCTTATGGCTACACCTTC
>TRBJ2-3|TRBV5-1|TRBD2|-
CASSMAGGPEDTQYF
TGCGCCAGCAGTATGGCGGGAGGGCCGGAAGATACGCAGTATTTT
>TRBJ2-7|TRBV11-2|-|-
CASGRTPYYEQYF
TGTGCCAGCGGTAGGACACCGTACTACGAGCAGTACTTC
>TRBJ2-1|TRBV28|-|-
CASSLEGTRPHEQFF
TGTGCCAGCAGTTTAGAGGGGACTCGCCCCCATGAGCAGTTCTTC
>TRBJ2-7|TRBV7-8|TRBD1|-
CASSLLGQVTGEQYF
TGTGCCAGCAGCTTACTGGGACAGGTGACAGGCGAGCAGTACTTC
>TRBJ2-3|TRBV9|-|-
CASSEYDLVGDTQYF
TGTGCCAGCAGCGAGTATGATCTAGTGGGAGATACGCAGTATTTT
>TRBJ2-2|TRBV18|-|-
CASSPIEAGELFF
TGTGCCAGCTCACCGATCGAGGCCGGGGAGCTGTTTTTT
>TRBJ2-6|TRBV5-8|TRBD1|many
CASSLRQGTDLTF
TGTGCCAGCAGCTTGCGACAGGGTACAGACCTGACTTTC